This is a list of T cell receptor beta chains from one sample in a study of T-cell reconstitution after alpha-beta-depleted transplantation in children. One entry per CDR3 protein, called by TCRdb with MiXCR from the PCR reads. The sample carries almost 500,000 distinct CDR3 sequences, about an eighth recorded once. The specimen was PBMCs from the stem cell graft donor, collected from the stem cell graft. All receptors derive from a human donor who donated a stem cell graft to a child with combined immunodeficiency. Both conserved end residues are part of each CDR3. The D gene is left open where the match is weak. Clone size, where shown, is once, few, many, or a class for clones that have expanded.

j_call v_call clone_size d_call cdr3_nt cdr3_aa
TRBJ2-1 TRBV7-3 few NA TGTGCCAGCAGCTTAAGGCCTACCCAGGGTGCTGAGCAGTTCTTC CASSLRPTQGAEQFF
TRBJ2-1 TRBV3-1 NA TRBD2 TGTGCCAGCAGTCGGACTAGCGGGGGGAGCAATGAGCAGTTCTTC CASSRTSGGSNEQFF
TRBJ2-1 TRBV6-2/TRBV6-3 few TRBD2 TGTGCCAGCAATGATTTCGGGAGGGCCTCCAATGAGCAGTTCTTC CASNDFGRASNEQFF
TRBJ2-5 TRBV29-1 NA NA TGCAGCGTTGATGGTAGGGATGAGACCCAGTACTTC CSVDGRDETQYF
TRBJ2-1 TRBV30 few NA TGTGCCTGGAGTGGTGGACTGGGACTCTACAATGAGCAGTTCTTC CAWSGGLGLYNEQFF
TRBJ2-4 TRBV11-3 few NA TGTGCCAGCAGCTTAGGTTTTGGGGACATTCAGTACTTC CASSLGFGDIQYF
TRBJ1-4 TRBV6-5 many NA TGTGCCAGCAGTTACTCGAATACGCGAGGGGAAAAACTGTTTTTT CASSYSNTRGEKLFF
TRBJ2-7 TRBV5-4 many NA TGTGCCAGCAGCTTGGTAAAGGGGCCACCCTACGAGCAGTACTTC CASSLVKGPPYEQYF
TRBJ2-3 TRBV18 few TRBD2 TGTGCCAGCTCACCACCCGGCGGGAGGCTCTTGGGAGATACGCAGTATTTT CASSPPGGRLLGDTQYF
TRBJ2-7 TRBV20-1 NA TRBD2 TGCAGTGCTAGAAGGACTAGGGAGGGCGAGCAGTACTTC CSARRTREGEQYF
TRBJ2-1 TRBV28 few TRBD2 TGTGCCAGTCTTGCTAGCGGGGGGTTAGGGGAGCAGTTCTTC CASLASGGLGEQFF
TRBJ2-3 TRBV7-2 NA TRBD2 TGTGCCAGCAGCTTTCTTGGGAAAGCGGGAGGTACGCAGTATTTT CASSFLGKAGGTQYF
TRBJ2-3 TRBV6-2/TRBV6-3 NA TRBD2 TGTGCCAGCAGCCCTGGACTAGCGGGAGTCTGGATTAACACAGATACGCAGTATTTT CASSPGLAGVWINTDTQYF
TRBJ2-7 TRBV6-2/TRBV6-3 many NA TGTGCCAGCACACAGATTGCACCTCACGAGCAGTACTTC CASTQIAPHEQYF